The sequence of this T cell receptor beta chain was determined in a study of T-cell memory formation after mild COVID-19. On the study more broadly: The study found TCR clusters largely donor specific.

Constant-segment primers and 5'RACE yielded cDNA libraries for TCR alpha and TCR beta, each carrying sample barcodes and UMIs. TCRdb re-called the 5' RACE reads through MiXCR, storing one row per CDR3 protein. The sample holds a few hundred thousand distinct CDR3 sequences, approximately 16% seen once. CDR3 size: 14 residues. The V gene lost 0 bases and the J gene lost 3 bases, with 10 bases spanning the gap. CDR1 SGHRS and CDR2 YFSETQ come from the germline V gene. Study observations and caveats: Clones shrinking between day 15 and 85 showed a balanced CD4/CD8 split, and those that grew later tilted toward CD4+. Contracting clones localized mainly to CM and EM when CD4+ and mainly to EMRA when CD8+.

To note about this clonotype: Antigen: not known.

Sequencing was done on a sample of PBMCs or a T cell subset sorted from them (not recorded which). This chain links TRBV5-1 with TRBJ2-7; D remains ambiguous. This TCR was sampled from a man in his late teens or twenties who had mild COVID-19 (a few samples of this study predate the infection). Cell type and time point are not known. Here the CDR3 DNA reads TGCGCCAGCAGCTTGGCTGCCAGCTACTACGAGCAGTACTTC. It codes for CASSLAASYYEQYF.